These 14 T cell receptor beta chains originate from one sample sequenced in a study of blood T cell repertoires in COVID-19. Sequenced by immunoSEQ multiplex PCR; TCRdb stores in-frame clones only, minus some. This table has about 130,000 clones, more than 75% appearing once. Sequencing was done on a sample of peripheral blood. These receptors came from a man aged 65 to 85 with active COVID-19.

This clone appeared once. The chain recombines TRBV15 with TRBJ2-1; 8 bases are a match to TRBD2. Germline values: CDR1 LNHNV, CDR2 YYDKDF (reference sequence). The CDR3 is made up of 18 amino acids. V dropped 3 bases and J dropped 4; count of bases not matched to a gene: 14. The CDR3 loop is CATSSGGGSGITYNEQFF. CDR3 in DNA: TGTGCCACCAGCAGTGGGGGGGGTAGCGGGATAACATACAATGAGCAGTTCTTC.

This sequence joins TRBV11-2 and TRBJ2-5, with 10 bases fitting TRBD2. The V segment lost 2 bases and the J segment 4 bases; nucleotides outside the gene matches: 7. The CDR3 runs 16 residues. Looked up from germline, CDR1 is SGHAT and CDR2 is FQNNGV. As DNA, the CDR3 is TGTGCCAGCAGCTTATTAACTAGCGGGATAGCAGAGACCCAGTACTTC. This codes for CASSLLTSGIAETQYF.

V usage is TRBV11-2 and J usage is TRBJ2-3; D not certain. The CDR3 has 11 amino acids. CDR1 SGHAT and CDR2 FQNNGV come from the germline V gene. V was pared by 5 bases and J by 3 bases, with 3 bases between. For the CDR3, the DNA is TGTGCCAGCAGCCTGACAGATACGCAGTATTTT. Protein: CASSLTDTQYF.

This chain connects TRBV28 to TRBJ2-3; a weak D match, TRBD1 (5 bases). This CDR3 region has 12 residues. Per the germline V gene, CDR1 is MDHEN and CDR2 is SYDVKM. Trimming took off 7 bases at V and 2 bases at J, with 7 bases between the two ends. The CDR3 sequence is CASKGYTDTQYF. DNA for the CDR3: TGTGCCAGCAAGGGGTACACAGATACGCAGTATTTT.

This sequence joins TRBV7-9 and TRBJ1-1; TRBD1 aligns across 7 bases. The CDR3 extends over 14 amino acids. The trim removed 0 bases at V and 4 bases at J, leaving 2 bases unmatched. Germline V gene sequence: CDR1 SEHNR, CDR2 FQNEAQ (reference sequence). Here the CDR3 reads CASSLATGRTEAFF. DNA for the CDR3: TGTGCCAGCAGCTTAGCGACAGGGCGCACTGAAGCTTTCTTT.

This clone was seen a single time. This sequence joins TRBV6-5 and TRBJ1-2; TRBD1 is a possible D gene (5 bases). V was trimmed by 2 bases and J by 2 bases, leaving 9 bases between them. The CDR3 extends over 14 amino acids. CDR1 and CDR2 from the germline V gene are MNHEY and SVGAGI. The CDR3 loop is CASSYRAGNYGYTF. For the CDR3, the DNA is TGTGCCAGCAGTTACAGGGCAGGGAACTATGGCTACACCTTC.

The chain combines TRBV9 with TRBJ1-1; 7 nucleotides match TRBD1. The CDR3 runs 16 residues. Looked up from germline, CDR1 is SGDLS and CDR2 is YYNGEE. J gave up 2 bases and V 0 bases, and 7 bases lay outside the gene matches. The CDR3 reads CASSVVKGALNTEAFF. CDR3 bases: TGTGCCAGCAGCGTAGTAAAGGGGGCCCTAAACACTGAAGCTTTCTTT.

The chain carries TRBV6-6 and TRBJ2-7; TRBD2 aligns across 7 bases. The CDR3 runs to 13 residues. Germline values: CDR1 MNHNY, CDR2 SVGAGI (reference sequence). V dropped 7 bases and J dropped 3; count of bases not matched to a gene: 6. The CDR3 DNA sequence: TGTGCCAGCACTGCGGGAGTAAGCTACGAGCAGTACTTC. Its protein is CASTAGVSYEQYF.

CDR3 protein: CAWSVSRGANVLTF. The CDR3 DNA sequence: TGTGCCTGGAGTGTCTCCCGGGGGGCCAACGTCCTGACTTTC. The gene calls are TRBV30 and TRBJ2-6; D unresolved. Between the trimmed V and J ends, which lost 0 bases and 4 bases, there was a span of 7 bases. Germline V gene data show CDR1 as GTSNPN and CDR2 as SVGIG (reference sequence). This CDR3 is 14 amino acids long. The full variable domain, rest sourced from reference TRBV30 and TRBJ2-6, is SQTIHQWPATLVQPVGSPLSLECTVEGTSNPNLYWYRQAAGRGLQLLFYSVGIGQISSEVPQNLSASRPQDRQFILSSKKLLLSDSGFYLCAWSVSRGANVLTFGAGSRLTVL.

The chain carries TRBV7-9 and TRBJ2-2, with TRBD1 matching over 7 bases. This CDR3 region has 16 residues. The germline V gene encodes CDR1 SEHNR and CDR2 FQNEAQ (reference sequence). V lost 8 bases and J lost 1; bases outside the gene matches: 10. CDR3 amino acids: CASFRLTGVNTGELFF. CDR3 DNA: TGTGCCAGCTTCCGTCTCACAGGGGTGAACACCGGGGAGCTGTTTTTT.

The rearrangement uses TRBV6-5 and TRBJ2-7; unclear D gene. Trimming removed 5 bases from V and 0 bases from J, with 14 bases in between. This CDR3 is 15 amino acids long. Germline V lookup: CDR1 MNHEY, CDR2 SVGAGI. CDR3 DNA: TGTGCCAGCAGTCCTTTATCGTGGAGCTCCTACGAGCAGTACTTC. Protein sequence: CASSPLSWSSYEQYF.

The chain uses TRBV19 and TRBJ2-7; 14 nucleotides line up with TRBD2. The length of the CDR3 is 19 residues. V was clipped by 3 bases and J by 3 bases; unmatched bases: 13. Germline CDR1 is LNHDA and CDR2 is SQIVND (reference sequence). CDR3 amino acids: CASSIGGQGLAGVFYEQYF. DNA for the CDR3: TGTGCCAGTAGTATCGGAGGCCAGGGACTAGCGGGAGTGTTCTACGAGCAGTACTTC.

This clone has just one count. This chain joins TRBV18 and TRBJ2-7; TRBD2 might be the D (6 bases). V shed 3 bases and J shed 1 base, with 13 bases lying between them. The CDR3 runs to 15 residues. Per germline, CDR1 KGHSH and CDR2 LQKENI. In DNA, the CDR3 is TGTGCCAGCTCACCGGCGGGAAGCCTATCCTACGAGCAGTACTTC. Translated: CASSPAGSLSYEQYF. The full variable domain, in which reference TRBV18 and TRBJ2-7 provide the parts outside the CDR3, is NAGVMQNPRHLVRRRGQEARLRCSPMKGHSHVYWYRQLPEEGLKFMVYLQKENIIDESGMPKERFSAEFPKEGPSILRIQQVVRGDSAAYFCASSPAGSLSYEQYFGPGTRLTVT.

This clone has a handful of counts. The rearrangement uses TRBV10-1 and TRBJ1-5; tentatively, D is TRBD1 (5 bases). The CDR3 sequence is 21 residues long. The V gene's germline CDR1 is WNHNN and CDR2 SYGVQD (reference sequence). Deletions cut 0 bases from V and 0 bases from J, with 24 bases between. CDR3 nucleotides: TGCGCCAGCAGTGAGTCTTGGGTTGAATGGCCGGGGGGATATAGCAATCAGCCCCAGCATTTT. Amino acids: CASSESWVEWPGGYSNQPQHF.